This passage covers 2 T cell receptor beta chains from one sample sequenced in a study of blood T cell repertoires in COVID-19. The repertoire was sequenced with immunoSEQ multiplex PCR; TCRdb's copy has only in-frame clones and lacks some. Of approximately 280,000 clones listed, roughly 90% are singletons. Sequencing was done on a sample of PBMCs or T cells enriched from blood (not recorded which). The source of these receptors is a woman between 18 and 30 years old with acute COVID-19.

In its sample, this clone was seen once. The chain joins TRBV25-1 to TRBJ1-6; 7 nucleotides agree with TRBD1. After removal of 4 bases from V and 10 bases from J, the junction contained 4 bases not matched to a gene. CDR3 size: 13 residues. CDR1 and CDR2 from the germline V gene are MGHDK and SYGVNS. CDR3 amino acids: CASSVRDRSPLHF. Written as DNA, the CDR3 is TGTGCCAGCAGTGTTCGGGACAGATCACCCCTCCACTTT. The full variable domain, its missing parts supplied by reference TRBV25-1 and TRBJ1-6, is EADIYQTPRYLVIGTGKKITLECSQTMGHDKMYWYQQDPGMELHLIHYSYGVNSTEKGDLSSESTVSRIRTEHFPLTLESARPSHTSQYLCASSVRDRSPLHFGNGTRLTVT.

This clone is a singleton in its sample. This chain joins TRBV2 and TRBJ1-2; 9 positions match TRBD1. The CDR3 has 14 amino acids. Germline V gene lookup returns CDR1 SNHLY and CDR2 FYNNEI. V was pared by 3 bases and J by 3 bases, with 2 bases of the junction left unmatched. The CDR3 bases are TGTGCCAGCAGTGAGGGGACAGGGTACTATGGCTACACCTTC. Its protein is CASSEGTGYYGYTF.